Sequencing of this T cell receptor (beta chain) was carried out in a study of blood T cell repertoires in COVID-19. With 0 bases removed from V and 2 bases from J, the gap between germline ends came to 11 bases. In germline, CDR1 is PRHDT, CDR2 FYEKMQ (reference sequence). This CDR3 comprises 16 residues. Per the study methods: Using reference gene primer amplification, nucleated cell counts were estimated. Data came from immunoSEQ multiplex PCR; TCRdb stores just in-frame clones and leaves some out. V and J calls and clone size are those listed in that table; D and trimming were worked out from the DNA. This sample has about 140,000 clones, with more than 80% found just once.

This sequence was found in a woman younger than 35 who had been exposed to COVID-19. J is TRBJ1-3 and V is TRBV13, with D unclear. Sequencing was done on a sample of PBMCs or T cells enriched from blood (not recorded which). The CDR3 here is CASSLGPPRAGNTIYF. The CDR3 DNA is TGTGCCAGCAGCTTAGGCCCGCCTCGGGCTGGAAACACCATATATTTT.